The rows below give T cell receptor beta chains drawn from one sample of a study of blood T cell repertoires in COVID-19. Profiling relied on immunoSEQ multiplex PCR, and the TCRdb table lists in-frame clones only, not all of them. The table lists about 240,000 clones, about 86% of them singletons, with 6.2% in the top ten. The sample consisted of peripheral blood. The receptor set was obtained from a man aged 60-69 years with acute or convalescent COVID-19. The CDR3 runs from the conserved cysteine through the conserved F or W. Each record gives: J gene, CDR3 length, clone size, D gene, V gene, CDR3 DNA, CDR3 protein. D genes are given only for firm matches. A clone size is listed for some rows: how often the clone was seen (once, few, many), or a class if it is expanded.

TRBJ2-1 | 16 | . | TRBD2 | TRBV7-9 | TGTGCCAGCAGTTCCCTAGCGGGAGCAGCCTACAATGAGCAGTTCTTC | CASSSLAGAAYNEQFF
TRBJ1-1 | 12 | . | . | TRBV29-1 | TGCAGCGTTGGCGGGGTGAACACTGAAGCTTTCTTT | CSVGGVNTEAFF
TRBJ1-1 | 14 | . | TRBD1 | TRBV18 | TGTGCCAGCTCAGGGGACAGCCTGAACACTGAAGCTTTCTTT | CASSGDSLNTEAFF
TRBJ1-1 | 16 | . | TRBD1 | TRBV6-5 | TGTGCCAGCAGTTGGTTTTCGGGACAGATGGGCACTGAAGCTTTCTTT | CASSWFSGQMGTEAFF
TRBJ2-4 | 18 | once | TRBD2 | TRBV4-2 | TGTGCCAGCAGCCAAGAACTAGCGGGAGCCGGTAACAAAAACATTCAGTACTTC | CASSQELAGAGNKNIQYF
TRBJ2-3 | 11 | . | . | TRBV12-3/TRBV12-4 | TGTGCCAGCAGTTTCAGGGGTCAGCAGTATTTT | CASSFRGQQYF
TRBJ1-2 | 16 | many | . | TRBV4-3 | TGCGCCAGCAGCCAAGATTGGCAGGAACCTAACTATGGCTACACCTTC | CASSQDWQEPNYGYTF
TRBJ2-3 | 14 | . | . | TRBV10-3 | TGTGCCACCATGGACTCTCTTGACACAGATACGCAGTATTTT | CATMDSLDTDTQYF
TRBJ2-7 | 12 | once | TRBD1 | TRBV25-1 | TGTGCCAGCAGGGACAGGGCCTACGAGCAGTACTTC | CASRDRAYEQYF
TRBJ2-5 | 14 | . | . | TRBV21-1 | TGTGCCAGCAGCAATAGTGGGACAGAAGAGACCCAGTACTTC | CASSNSGTEETQYF
TRBJ2-7 | 16 | once | TRBD2 | TRBV28 | TGTGCCAGCAGTGGGACCGGGACTAGCGCGATGTACGAGCAGTACTTC | CASSGTGTSAMYEQYF
TRBJ2-4 | 16 | . | TRBD2 | TRBV28 | TGTGCCAGCAGTCTATGGACTAGCGGGAGGGTGAACATTCAGTACTTC | CASSLWTSGRVNIQYF
TRBJ2-7 | 14 | . | TRBD2 | TRBV28 | TGTGCCAGCAATCTAGCGGGAGAGGCCTACGAGCAGTACTTC | CASNLAGEAYEQYF
TRBJ2-7 | 14 | . | TRBD1 | TRBV7-9 | TGTGCCAGCAGCTCCTCGGACAGGGCCTACGAGCAGTACTTC | CASSSSDRAYEQYF
TRBJ1-2 | 13 | few | TRBD1 | TRBV19 | TGTGCCAGTAGTCCTCGGGACAGTTATGGCTACACCTTC | CASSPRDSYGYTF
TRBJ1-2 | 15 | . | . | TRBV29-1 | TGCAGCGTGGGGAAGGACACCCGGGCGATCTATGGCTACACCTTC | CSVGKDTRAIYGYTF
TRBJ2-3 | 13 | . | TRBD1 | TRBV6-5 | TGTGCCAGCAGACAGGGGGCTACAGATACGCAGTATTTT | CASRQGATDTQYF
TRBJ2-5 | 18 | . | TRBD2 | TRBV7-2 | TGTGCCAGCAGCCAGACGGGACTAGCGGGAGGAGGGCAGGAGACCCAGTACTTC | CASSQTGLAGGGQETQYF
TRBJ1-4 | 17 | . | TRBD1 | TRBV9 | TGTGCCAGCAGCGTAGAGGGGAGACAGGGCCCTAATGAAAAACTGTTTTTT | CASSVEGRQGPNEKLFF
TRBJ2-2 | 14 | . | . | TRBV19 | TGTGCCAGCATCGGACAGCCGAGGACCGGGGAGCTGTTTTTT | CASIGQPRTGELFF
TRBJ2-1 | 16 | few | TRBD2 | TRBV11-3 | TGTGCCAGCAGCTTTGGTCTAGCGGGAGTATACAATGAGCAGTTCTTC | CASSFGLAGVYNEQFF
TRBJ2-5 | 17 | . | TRBD1 | TRBV10-3 | TGTGCCACCCGAGCCGACAGGGTCGCAACAATCCAAGAGACCCAGTACTTC | CATRADRVATIQETQYF
TRBJ1-4 | 15 | once | . | TRBV9 | TGTGCCAGCAGCTCCCAAGCGTCCTTGGGTGAAAAACTGTTTTTT | CASSSQASLGEKLFF
TRBJ1-1 | 14 | once | . | TRBV19 | TGTGCCAGTAGTATTTCAGTTATGAACACTGAAGCTTTCTTT | CASSISVMNTEAFF
TRBJ2-7 | 18 | . | TRBD2 | TRBV7-2 | TGTGCCAGCAGCTTAGCCCAACAACTAGCGGGCCTAGGCTACGAGCAGTACTTC | CASSLAQQLAGLGYEQYF
TRBJ1-4 | 15 | . | TRBD1 | TRBV28 | TGTGCCAGCAGTACACAGGGGGCGCTGGATGAAAAACTGTTTTTT | CASSTQGALDEKLFF
TRBJ2-7 | 14 | . | TRBD1 | TRBV29-1 | TGCAGCGTTGTCGGACAGGCTAGCTCCTACGAGCAGTACTTC | CSVVGQASSYEQYF
TRBJ2-5 | 17 | once | TRBD2 | TRBV29-1 | TGCAGCGTTGAAGGTTGGGGACTAGCGGGATTCCAAGAGACCCAGTACTTC | CSVEGWGLAGFQETQYF
TRBJ2-7 | 14 | . | TRBD1 | TRBV19 | TGTGCCAGTAGTAAGAGACAGGGAGCCTACGAGCAGTACTTC | CASSKRQGAYEQYF
TRBJ2-1 | 15 | . | TRBD2 | TRBV5-4 | TGTGCCAGCAGCGCCAGCGGGAGGGATATCGGTGAGCAGTTCTTC | CASSASGRDIGEQFF
TRBJ1-1 | 11 | . | TRBD1 | TRBV19 | TGTGCCAGTACCTATACAGGGGCGGCTTTCTTT | CASTYTGAAFF
TRBJ2-1 | 14 | . | TRBD2 | TRBV5-6 | TGTGCCAGCAGCACGAGACTAGCTTACAATGAGCAGTTCTTC | CASSTRLAYNEQFF
TRBJ2-1 | 15 | . | TRBD2 | TRBV7-3 | TGTGCCAGCAGCCCACTAGCGGGCCCGATTAATGAGCAGTTCTTC | CASSPLAGPINEQFF
TRBJ1-2 | 14 | . | . | TRBV7-9 | TGTGCCACCGGAACTTCAGGTGCTGGTTATGGCTACACCTTC | CATGTSGAGYGYTF
TRBJ2-7 | 15 | . | TRBD2 | TRBV7-2 | TGTGCCAGCAGCTTAGGACTAGCGGGTACCTACGAGCAGTACTTC | CASSLGLAGTYEQYF
TRBJ2-1 | 14 | once | . | TRBV12-5 | TGTGCTAGTGGTCCTCAAGGCGCGGCTGCTGAGCAGTTCTTC | CASGPQGAAAEQFF
TRBJ2-3 | 14 | . | . | TRBV29-1 | TGCAGCGTTGAAGCCCGCCGGGGTGTAGATACGCAGTATTTT | CSVEARRGVDTQYF
TRBJ2-3 | 14 | once | TRBD1 | TRBV5-1 | TGCGCCAGCAGCCCCGGGACAGGCACAGATACGCAGTATTTT | CASSPGTGTDTQYF
TRBJ2-2 | 14 | once | . | TRBV28 | TGTGCCAGCAGGGGGGGACTTGGGACCGGGGAGCTGTTTTTT | CASRGGLGTGELFF
TRBJ2-7 | 13 | . | . | TRBV19 | TGTGCCAGTAGTATGCGGTCCCTCTACGAGCAGTACTTC | CASSMRSLYEQYF
TRBJ2-7 | 13 | . | TRBD1 | TRBV29-1 | TGCAGCGTTGCTCCGACAGGGGCCTACGAGCAGTACTTC | CSVAPTGAYEQYF
TRBJ2-1 | 17 | . | TRBD1 | TRBV12-5 | TGTGCTAGTGGTTTGGGACAGGGAAGGGGCTCCTACAATGAGCAGTTCTTC | CASGLGQGRGSYNEQFF
TRBJ2-1 | 17 | . | TRBD1 | TRBV4-1 | TGCGCCAGCAGCTCGACCGGGACAGGGGGCTCTTACAATGAGCAGTTCTTC | CASSSTGTGGSYNEQFF
TRBJ2-3 | 15 | . | TRBD2 | TRBV7-2 | TGTGCCAGCAGCTTGAGCGGGAGGGCCGGAGATACGCAGTATTTT | CASSLSGRAGDTQYF
TRBJ2-5 | 14 | . | . | TRBV5-1 | TGCGCCAGCAGCTTAGACAGTAACCAAGAGACCCAGTACTTC | CASSLDSNQETQYF
TRBJ2-1 | 17 | once | . | TRBV11-3 | TGTGCCAGCAGCTTCGACAAGGGAGGTGGGGTGTACAATGAGCAGTTCTTC | CASSFDKGGGVYNEQFF
TRBJ2-7 | 12 | . | . | TRBV3-1/TRBV3-2 | TGTGCCAGCAGCCAGGGGCCCTACGAGCAGTACTTC | CASSQGPYEQYF
TRBJ2-1 | 16 | . | TRBD2 | TRBV6-2/TRBV6-3 | TGTGCCAGCAGTTACACGGGTAGCGGGACAAACAATGAGCAGTTCTTC | CASSYTGSGTNNEQFF
TRBJ2-7 | 15 | . | TRBD1 | TRBV7-9 | TGTGCCAGCAGCTTGGGACAGGGGGGATTCTACGAGCAGTACTTC | CASSLGQGGFYEQYF
TRBJ1-1 | 13 | . | TRBD1 | TRBV29-1 | TGCAGCGGACGGACAGGGTGGAACACTGAAGCTTTCTTT | CSGRTGWNTEAFF
TRBJ1-1 | 12 | . | . | TRBV30 | TGTGCCTCCAGACAGGAGCGGTCTGAAGCTTTCTTT | CASRQERSEAFF
TRBJ2-2 | 14 | . | . | TRBV18 | TGTGCCAGCTCACCCGTCGTGAACACCGGGGAGCTGTTTTTT | CASSPVVNTGELFF
TRBJ1-1 | 13 | . | . | TRBV28 | TGTGCCAGCAGCCTACAGGGCGGCCTTGAAGCTTTCTTT | CASSLQGGLEAFF
TRBJ1-2 | 19 | once | TRBD1 | TRBV28 | TGTGCCAGCAGTCCCGCCGGGACAGGGACACCGTTAGCTAACTATGGCTACACCTTC | CASSPAGTGTPLANYGYTF
TRBJ1-4 | 15 | few | . | TRBV7-2 | TGTGCCAGCAGTTTGATAGGGACATCTAATGAAAAACTGTTTTTT | CASSLIGTSNEKLFF
TRBJ2-3 | 18 | . | TRBD2 | TRBV15 | TGTGCCACCAGCAGCCTAGGAGGACTAGCAGAGATCACAGATACGCAGTATTTT | CATSSLGGLAEITDTQYF
TRBJ2-7 | 14 | few | TRBD2 | TRBV29-1 | TGCAGCGCTCGAAAGCGGGAGAGCTCCTACGAGCAGTACTTC | CSARKRESSYEQYF
TRBJ2-5 | 16 | once | . | TRBV3-1/TRBV3-2 | TGTGCCAGCAGCCAAGGCAGGGGGGTAGCGGGGGAGACCCAGTACTTC | CASSQGRGVAGETQYF